This T cell receptor (beta chain) is drawn from a study of early T cells in non-severe SARS-CoV-2 infection. As for the study in general: The chains were unpaired, and the sequenced material was bulk RNA from unsorted whole blood.

Study observations and caveats: VDJdb-based matching was biased toward anti-spike CD8 responses and missed private and CD4 specificities.

Germline CDR1 reads MNHEY; CDR2 reads SVGAGI. V was pared by 0 bases and J by 4 bases, with 13 bases between. This CDR3 region has 16 residues. In this sample, this clonotype turned up many times. The antigen is not known. Individual cDNA molecules were tagged with unique molecular identifiers, the study reported. TCRdb passed the 5' RACE reads through MiXCR, listing each CDR3 protein once. Of about 21,000 distinct CDR3 sequences in the sample, 4.7% were seen once. The sequenced sample consisted of whole blood. The clonotype originates from an adult who was a healthcare worker with PCR-confirmed SARS-CoV-2 infection or an uninfected control (not recorded which). The rearrangement joins TRBV6-5 to TRBJ2-1; a weak D match, TRBD1 (6 bases). Here the CDR3 DNA reads TGTGCCAGCAGTTACTCAGGGGGTAGTATTTACAATGAGCAGTTCTTC. Its protein product is CASSYSGGSIYNEQFF.